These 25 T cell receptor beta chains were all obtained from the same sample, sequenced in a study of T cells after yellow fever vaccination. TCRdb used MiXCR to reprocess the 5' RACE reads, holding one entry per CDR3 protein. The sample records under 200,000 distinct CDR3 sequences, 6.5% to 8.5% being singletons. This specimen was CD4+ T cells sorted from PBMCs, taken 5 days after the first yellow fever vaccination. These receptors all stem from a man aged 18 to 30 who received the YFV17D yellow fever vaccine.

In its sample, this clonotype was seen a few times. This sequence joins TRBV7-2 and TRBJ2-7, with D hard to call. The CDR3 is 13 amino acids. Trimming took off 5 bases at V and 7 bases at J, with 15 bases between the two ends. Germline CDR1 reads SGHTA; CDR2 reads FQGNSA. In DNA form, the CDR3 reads TGTGCCAGCAGCGCCTCCAGGTCTAGAGAGCAGTACTTC. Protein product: CASSASRSREQYF.

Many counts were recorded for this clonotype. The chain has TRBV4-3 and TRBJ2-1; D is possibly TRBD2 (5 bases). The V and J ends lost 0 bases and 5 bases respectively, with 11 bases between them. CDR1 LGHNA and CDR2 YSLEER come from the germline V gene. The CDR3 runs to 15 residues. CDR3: CASSQDRLGDNEQFF. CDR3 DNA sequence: TGCGCCAGCAGCCAAGATCGATTGGGAGACAATGAGCAGTTCTTC.

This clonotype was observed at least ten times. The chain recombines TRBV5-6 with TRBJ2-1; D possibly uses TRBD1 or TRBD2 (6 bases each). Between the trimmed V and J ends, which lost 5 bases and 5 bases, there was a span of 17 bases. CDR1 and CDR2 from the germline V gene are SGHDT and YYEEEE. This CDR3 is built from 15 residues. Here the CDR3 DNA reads TGTGCCAGCAGAGGCCGGAGGGGGAAGGACAATGAGCAGTTCTTC. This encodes CASRGRRGKDNEQFF.

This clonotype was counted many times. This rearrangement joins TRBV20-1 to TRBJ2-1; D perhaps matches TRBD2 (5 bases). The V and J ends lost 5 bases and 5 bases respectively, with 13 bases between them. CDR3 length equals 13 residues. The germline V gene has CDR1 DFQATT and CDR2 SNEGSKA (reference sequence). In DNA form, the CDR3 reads TGCAGTGCTGTGGGGAGTATCAACAATGAGCAGTTCTTC. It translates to CSAVGSINNEQFF.

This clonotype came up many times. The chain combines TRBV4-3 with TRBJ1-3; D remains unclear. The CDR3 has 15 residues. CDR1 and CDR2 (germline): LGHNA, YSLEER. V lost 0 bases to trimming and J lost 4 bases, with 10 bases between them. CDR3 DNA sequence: TGCGCCAGCAGCCAAGAAAAGGGTTTAGGAAACACCATATATTTT. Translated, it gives CASSQEKGLGNTIYF.

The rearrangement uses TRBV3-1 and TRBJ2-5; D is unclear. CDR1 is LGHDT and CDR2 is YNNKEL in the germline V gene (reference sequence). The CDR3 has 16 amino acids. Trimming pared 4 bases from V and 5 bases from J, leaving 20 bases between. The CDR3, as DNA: TGTGCCAGCAGCCCCCGTAGGGCGGCACCGGCGGAGACCCAGTACTTC. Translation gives CASSPRRAAPAETQYF.

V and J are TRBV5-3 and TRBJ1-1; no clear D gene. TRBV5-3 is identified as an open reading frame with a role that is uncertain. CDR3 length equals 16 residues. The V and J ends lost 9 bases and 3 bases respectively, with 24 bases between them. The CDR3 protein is CAMGPGLLTLYTEAFF. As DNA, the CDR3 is TGTGCCATGGGCCCCGGGCTCCTCACACTCTACACTGAAGCTTTCTTT.

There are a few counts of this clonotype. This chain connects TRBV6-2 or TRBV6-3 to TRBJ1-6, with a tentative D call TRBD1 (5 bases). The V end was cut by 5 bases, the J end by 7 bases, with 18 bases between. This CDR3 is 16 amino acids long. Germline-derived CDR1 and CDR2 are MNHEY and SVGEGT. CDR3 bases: TGTGCCAGCAGTCCGACTCCGCAGGGAAGCAATTCACCCCTCCACTTT. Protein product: CASSPTPQGSNSPLHF.

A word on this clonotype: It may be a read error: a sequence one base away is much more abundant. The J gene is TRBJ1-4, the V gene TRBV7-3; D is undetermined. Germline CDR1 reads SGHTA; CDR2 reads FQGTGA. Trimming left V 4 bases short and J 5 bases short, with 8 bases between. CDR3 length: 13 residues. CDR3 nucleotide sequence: TGTGCCAGCAGCTACCTGAAAAATGAAAAACTGTTTTTT. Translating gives CASSYLKNEKLFF.

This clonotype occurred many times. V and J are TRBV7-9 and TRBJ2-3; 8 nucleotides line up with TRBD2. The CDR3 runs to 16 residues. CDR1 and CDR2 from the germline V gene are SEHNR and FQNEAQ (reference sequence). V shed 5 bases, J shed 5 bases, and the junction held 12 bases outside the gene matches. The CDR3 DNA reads TGTGCCAGCAGCGCCTACGGGGGGGCGGTTGGAGATACGCAGTATTTT. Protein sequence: CASSAYGGAVGDTQYF.

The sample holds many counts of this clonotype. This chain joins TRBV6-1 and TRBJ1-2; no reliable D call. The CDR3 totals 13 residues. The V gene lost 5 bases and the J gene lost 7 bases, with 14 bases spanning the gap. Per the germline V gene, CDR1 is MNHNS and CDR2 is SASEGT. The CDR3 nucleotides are TGTGCCAGCAGTCAACAGTGGGGTGGTGGCTACACCTTC. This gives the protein CASSQQWGGGYTF.

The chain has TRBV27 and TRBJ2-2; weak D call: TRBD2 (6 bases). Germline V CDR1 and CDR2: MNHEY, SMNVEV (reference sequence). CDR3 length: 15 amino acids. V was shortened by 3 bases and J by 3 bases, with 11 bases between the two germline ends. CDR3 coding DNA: TGTGCCAGCAGTTTCGGGACTCGGTACACCGGGGAGCTGTTTTTT. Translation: CASSFGTRYTGELFF.

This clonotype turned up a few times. The CDR3 coding sequence is TGTGCCAGCAGTTACTCGCGGGGACAAGAGACCCAGTACTTC. Translation: CASSYSRGQETQYF. The rearrangement joins TRBV6-5 to TRBJ2-5; D is perhaps TRBD2 (6 bases). V was shortened by 0 bases and J by 2 bases, with 7 bases between the two germline ends. There are 14 residues in the CDR3. Germline V CDR1 and CDR2: MNHEY, SVGAGI.

CDR3 amino acids: CASSIEGDSGNTIYF. The DNA of the CDR3 is TGTGCCAGTAGTATAGAAGGGGACAGCGGAAACACCATATATTTT. The chain carries TRBV19 and TRBJ1-3; 7 bases align to TRBD1. The CDR3 has 15 residues. The germline V gene encodes CDR1 LNHDA and CDR2 SQIVND (reference sequence). J lost 4 bases, V lost 0 bases, and 3 bases had no gene match.

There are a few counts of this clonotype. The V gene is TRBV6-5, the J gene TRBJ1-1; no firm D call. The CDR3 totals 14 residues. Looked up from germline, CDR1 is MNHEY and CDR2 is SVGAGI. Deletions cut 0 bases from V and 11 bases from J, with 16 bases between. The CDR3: CASSYSRQLVRAFF. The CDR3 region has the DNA TGTGCCAGCAGTTACTCGAGACAACTTGTTAGGGCTTTCTTT.

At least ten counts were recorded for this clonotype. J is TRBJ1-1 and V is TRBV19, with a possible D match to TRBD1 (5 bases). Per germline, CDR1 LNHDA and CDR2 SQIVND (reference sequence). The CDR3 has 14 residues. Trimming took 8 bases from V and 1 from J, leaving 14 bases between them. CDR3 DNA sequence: TGTGCCAGTGCCCGCATAGGGGAGAACACTGAAGCTTTCTTT. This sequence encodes CASARIGENTEAFF. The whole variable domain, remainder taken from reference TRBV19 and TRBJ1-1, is DGGITQSPKYLFRKEGQNVTLSCEQNLNHDAMYWYRQDPGQGLRLIYYSQIVNDFQKGDIAEGYSVSREKKESFPLTVTSAQKNPTAFYLCASARIGENTEAFFGQGTRLTVV.

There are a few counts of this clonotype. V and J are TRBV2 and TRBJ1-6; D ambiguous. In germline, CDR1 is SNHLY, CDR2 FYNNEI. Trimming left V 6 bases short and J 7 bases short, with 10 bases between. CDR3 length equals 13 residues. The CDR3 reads CASRADGNSPLHF. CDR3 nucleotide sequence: TGTGCCAGCAGAGCCGACGGGAATTCACCCCTCCACTTT.

In DNA form, the CDR3 reads TGTGCCAGCAGCTATTCCTATTCTAGCACAGATACGCAGTATTTT. This codes for CASSYSYSSTDTQYF. V is TRBV5-4 and J is TRBJ2-3; D remains unclear. V gave up 3 bases and J gave up 0 bases, with 11 bases separating them. Germline V CDR1 and CDR2: SGHNT, YYREEE (reference sequence). This CDR3 has 15 residues.

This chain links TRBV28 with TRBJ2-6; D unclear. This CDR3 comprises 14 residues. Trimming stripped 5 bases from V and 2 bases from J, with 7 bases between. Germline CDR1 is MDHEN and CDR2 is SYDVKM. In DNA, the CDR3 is TGTGCCAGCAGTGTAGTAGCTGGGGCCAACGTCCTGACTTTC. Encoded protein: CASSVVAGANVLTF. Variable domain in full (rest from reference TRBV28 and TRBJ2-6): DVKVTQSSRYLVKRTGEKVFLECVQDMDHENMFWYRQDPGLGLRLIYFSYDVKMKEKGDIPEGYSVSREKKERFSLILESASTNQTSMYLCASSVVAGANVLTFGAGSRLTVL.

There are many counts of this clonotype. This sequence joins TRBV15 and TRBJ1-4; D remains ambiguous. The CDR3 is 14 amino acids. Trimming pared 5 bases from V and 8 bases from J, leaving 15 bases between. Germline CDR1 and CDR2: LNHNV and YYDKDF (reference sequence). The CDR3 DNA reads TGTGCCACCAGCCTCTTGAGTGGGAGAGAAAAACTGTTTTTT. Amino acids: CATSLLSGREKLFF.

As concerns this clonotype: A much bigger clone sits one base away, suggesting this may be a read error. The CDR3, as DNA: TGTGCCAGCAGCCAAGGCGTGGAAAAACTGTTTTTT. This encodes CASSQGVEKLFF. The J gene is TRBJ1-4, the V gene TRBV4-2; D is unclear. V was clipped by 1 base and J by 8 bases, with 5 bases between them. Germline V gene sequence: CDR1 LGHNA, CDR2 YNFKEQ. CDR3 length: 12 residues.

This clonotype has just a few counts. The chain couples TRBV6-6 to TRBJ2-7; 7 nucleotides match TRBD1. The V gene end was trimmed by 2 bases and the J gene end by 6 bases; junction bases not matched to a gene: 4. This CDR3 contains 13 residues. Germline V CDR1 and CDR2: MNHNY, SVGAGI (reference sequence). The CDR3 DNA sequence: TGTGCCAGCAGTTACGCGGACAGGAGCGAGCAGTACGTC. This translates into CASSYADRSEQYV.

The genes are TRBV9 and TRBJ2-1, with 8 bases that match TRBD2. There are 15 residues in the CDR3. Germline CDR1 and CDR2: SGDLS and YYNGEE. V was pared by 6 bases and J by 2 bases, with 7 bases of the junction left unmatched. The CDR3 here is CASIPHGGAYNEQFF. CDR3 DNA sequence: TGTGCCAGCATCCCTCACGGGGGGGCCTACAATGAGCAGTTCTTC.

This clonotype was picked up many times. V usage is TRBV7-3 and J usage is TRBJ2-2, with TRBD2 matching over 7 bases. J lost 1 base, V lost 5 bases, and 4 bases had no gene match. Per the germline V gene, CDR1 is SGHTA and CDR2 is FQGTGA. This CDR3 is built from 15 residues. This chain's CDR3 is CASSTSGENTGELFF. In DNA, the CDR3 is TGTGCCAGCAGCACCAGCGGGGAGAACACCGGGGAGCTGTTTTTT.

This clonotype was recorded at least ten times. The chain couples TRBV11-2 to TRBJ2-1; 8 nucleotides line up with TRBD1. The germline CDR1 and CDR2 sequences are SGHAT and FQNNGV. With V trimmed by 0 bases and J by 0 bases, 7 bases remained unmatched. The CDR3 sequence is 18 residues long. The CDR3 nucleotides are TGTGCCAGCAGCTTAGAACAGGGGGGCTCGAGCTCCTACAATGAGCAGTTCTTC. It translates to CASSLEQGGSSSYNEQFF. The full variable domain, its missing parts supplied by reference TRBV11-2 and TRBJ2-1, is EAGVAQSPRYKIIEKRQSVAFWCNPISGHATLYWYQQILGQGPKLLIQFQNNGVVDDSQLPKDRFSAERLKGVDSTLKIQPAKLEDSAVYLCASSLEQGGSSSYNEQFFGPGTRLTVL.